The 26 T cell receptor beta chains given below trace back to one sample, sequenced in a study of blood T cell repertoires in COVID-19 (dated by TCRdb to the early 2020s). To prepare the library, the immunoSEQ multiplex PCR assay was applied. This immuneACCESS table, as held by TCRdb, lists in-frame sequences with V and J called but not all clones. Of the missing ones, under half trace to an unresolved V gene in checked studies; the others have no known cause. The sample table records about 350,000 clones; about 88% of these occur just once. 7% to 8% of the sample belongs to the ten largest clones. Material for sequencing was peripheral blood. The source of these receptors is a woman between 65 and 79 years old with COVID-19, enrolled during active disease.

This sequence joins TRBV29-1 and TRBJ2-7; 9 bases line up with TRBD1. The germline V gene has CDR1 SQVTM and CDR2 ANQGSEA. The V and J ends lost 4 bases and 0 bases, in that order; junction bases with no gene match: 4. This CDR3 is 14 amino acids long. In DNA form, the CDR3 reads TGCAGCGTTGCCGGGACAGGGAGCTCCTACGAGCAGTACTTC. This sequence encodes CSVAGTGSSYEQYF.

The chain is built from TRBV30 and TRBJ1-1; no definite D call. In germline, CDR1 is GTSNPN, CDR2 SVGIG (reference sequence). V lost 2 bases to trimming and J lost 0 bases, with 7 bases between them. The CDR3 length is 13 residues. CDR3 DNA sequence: TGTGCCTGGAGTCGGAGGCTGAACACTGAAGCTTTCTTT. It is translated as CAWSRRLNTEAFF.

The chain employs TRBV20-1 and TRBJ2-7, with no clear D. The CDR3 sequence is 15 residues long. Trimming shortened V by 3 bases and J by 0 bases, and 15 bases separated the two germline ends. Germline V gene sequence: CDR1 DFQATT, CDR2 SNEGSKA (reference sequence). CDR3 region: CSASVYGGNSYEQYF. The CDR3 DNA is TGCAGTGCTAGTGTTTACGGCGGTAACTCCTACGAGCAGTACTTC.

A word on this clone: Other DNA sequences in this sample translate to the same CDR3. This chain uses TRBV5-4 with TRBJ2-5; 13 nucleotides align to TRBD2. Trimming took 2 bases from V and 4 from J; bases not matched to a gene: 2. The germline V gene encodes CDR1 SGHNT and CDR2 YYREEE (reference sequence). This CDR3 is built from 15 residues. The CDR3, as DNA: TGTGCCAGCAGCTTTACTAGCGGGGGGGCAGAGACCCAGTACTTC. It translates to CASSFTSGGAETQYF.

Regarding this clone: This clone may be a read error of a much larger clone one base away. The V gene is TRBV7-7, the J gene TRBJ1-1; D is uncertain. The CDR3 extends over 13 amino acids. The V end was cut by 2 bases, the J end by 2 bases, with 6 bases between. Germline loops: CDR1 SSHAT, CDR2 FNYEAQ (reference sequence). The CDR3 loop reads CASSLQENTEAFF. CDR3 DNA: TGTGCCAGCAGCTTACAGGAAAACACTGAAGCTTTCTTT. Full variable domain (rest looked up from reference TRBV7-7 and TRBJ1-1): GAGVSQSPRYKVTKRGQDVTLRCDPISSHATLYWYQQALGQGPEFLTYFNYEAQPDKSGLPSDRFSAERPEGSISTLTIQRTEQRDSAMYRCASSLQENTEAFFGQGTRLTVV.

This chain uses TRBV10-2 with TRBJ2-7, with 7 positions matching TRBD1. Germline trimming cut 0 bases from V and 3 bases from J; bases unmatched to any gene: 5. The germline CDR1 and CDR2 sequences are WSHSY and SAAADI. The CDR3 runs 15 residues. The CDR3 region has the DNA TGCGCCAGCAGTGAGTCCGGGACAGCTATCTACGAGCAGTACTTC. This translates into CASSESGTAIYEQYF.

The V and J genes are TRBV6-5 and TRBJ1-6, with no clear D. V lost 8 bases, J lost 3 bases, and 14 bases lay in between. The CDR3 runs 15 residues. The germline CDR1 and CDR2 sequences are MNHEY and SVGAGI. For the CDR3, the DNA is TGTGCCAGCGTGACAAACCAGGACTATAATTCACCCCTCCACTTT. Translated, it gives CASVTNQDYNSPLHF.

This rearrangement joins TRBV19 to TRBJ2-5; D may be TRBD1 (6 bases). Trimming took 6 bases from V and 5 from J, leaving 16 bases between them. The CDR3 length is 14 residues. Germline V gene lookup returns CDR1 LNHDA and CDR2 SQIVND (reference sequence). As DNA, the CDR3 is TGTGCCAGTAGCTCTCGAGGGGGTAAGGAGACCCAGTACTTC. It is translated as CASSSRGGKETQYF.

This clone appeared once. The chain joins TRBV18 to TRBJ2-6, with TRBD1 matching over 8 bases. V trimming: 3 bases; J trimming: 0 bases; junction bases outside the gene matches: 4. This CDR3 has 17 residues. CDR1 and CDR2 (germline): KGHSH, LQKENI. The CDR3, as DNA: TGTGCCAGCTCACCGGGACAGGCCAGCTCTGGGGCCAACGTCCTGACTTTC. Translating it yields CASSPGQASSGANVLTF.

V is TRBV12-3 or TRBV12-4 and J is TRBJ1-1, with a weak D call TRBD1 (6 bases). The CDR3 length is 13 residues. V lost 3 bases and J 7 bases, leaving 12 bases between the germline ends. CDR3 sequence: CASSLGAPFEAFF. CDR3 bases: TGTGCCAGCAGTTTGGGGGCACCCTTTGAAGCTTTCTTT.

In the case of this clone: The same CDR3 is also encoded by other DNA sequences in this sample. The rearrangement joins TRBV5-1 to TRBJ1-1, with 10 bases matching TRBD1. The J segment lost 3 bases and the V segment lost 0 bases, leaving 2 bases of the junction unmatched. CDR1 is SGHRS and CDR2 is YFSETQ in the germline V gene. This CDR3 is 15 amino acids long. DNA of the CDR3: TGCGCCAGCAGCTTGGCTGGACAGGGGGACACTGAAGCTTTCTTT. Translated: CASSLAGQGDTEAFF.

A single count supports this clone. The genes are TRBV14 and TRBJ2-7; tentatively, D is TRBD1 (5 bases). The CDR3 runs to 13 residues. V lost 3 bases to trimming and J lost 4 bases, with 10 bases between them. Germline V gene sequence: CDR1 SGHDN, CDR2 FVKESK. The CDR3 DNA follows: TGTGCCAGCAGCCACTCAAGGGGATACGAGCAGTACTTC. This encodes CASSHSRGYEQYF.

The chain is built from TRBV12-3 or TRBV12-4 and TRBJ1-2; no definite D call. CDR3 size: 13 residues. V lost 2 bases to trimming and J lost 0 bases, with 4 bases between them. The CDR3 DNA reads TGTGCCAGCAGTTTACGGGCTAACTATGGCTACACCTTC. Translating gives CASSLRANYGYTF.

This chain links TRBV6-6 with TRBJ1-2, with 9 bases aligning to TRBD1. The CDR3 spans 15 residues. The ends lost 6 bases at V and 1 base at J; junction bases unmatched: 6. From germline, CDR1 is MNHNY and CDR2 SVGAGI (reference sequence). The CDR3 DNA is TGTGCCAGCAGGAACCGACAGGGGGTTAACTATGGCTACACCTTC. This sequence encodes CASRNRQGVNYGYTF.

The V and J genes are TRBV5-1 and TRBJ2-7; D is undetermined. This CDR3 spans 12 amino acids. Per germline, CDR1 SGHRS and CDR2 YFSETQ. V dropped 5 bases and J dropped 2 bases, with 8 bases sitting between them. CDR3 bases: TGCGCCAGCAGGTTACGGGCCTACGAGCAGTACTTC. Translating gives CASRLRAYEQYF.

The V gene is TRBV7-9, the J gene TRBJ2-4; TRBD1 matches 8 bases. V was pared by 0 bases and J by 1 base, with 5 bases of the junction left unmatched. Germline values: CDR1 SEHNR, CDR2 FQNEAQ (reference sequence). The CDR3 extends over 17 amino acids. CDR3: CASSLASRDRAKNIQYF. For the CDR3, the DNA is TGTGCCAGCAGCTTAGCGTCAAGGGACAGGGCCAAAAACATTCAGTACTTC.

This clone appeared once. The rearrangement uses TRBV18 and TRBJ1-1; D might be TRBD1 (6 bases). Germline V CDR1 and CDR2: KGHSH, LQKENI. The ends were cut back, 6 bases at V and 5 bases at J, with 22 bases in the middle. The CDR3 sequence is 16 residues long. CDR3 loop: CASSPLGAALGTEAFF. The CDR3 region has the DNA TGTGCCAGCTCCCCCCTGGGGGCCGCGTTGGGGACTGAAGCTTTCTTT.

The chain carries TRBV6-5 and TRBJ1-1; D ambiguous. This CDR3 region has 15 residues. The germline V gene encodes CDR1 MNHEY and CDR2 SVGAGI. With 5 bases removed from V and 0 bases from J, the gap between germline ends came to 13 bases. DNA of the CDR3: TGTGCCAGCAGTCGTGGACTGGACCTGAACACTGAAGCTTTCTTT. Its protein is CASSRGLDLNTEAFF.

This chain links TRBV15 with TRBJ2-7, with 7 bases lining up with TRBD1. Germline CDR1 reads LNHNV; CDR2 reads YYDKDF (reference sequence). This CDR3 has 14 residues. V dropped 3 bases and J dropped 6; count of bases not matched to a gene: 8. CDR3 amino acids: CATSSPRQGVEQYF. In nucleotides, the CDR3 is TGTGCCACCAGCAGCCCTCGCCAGGGGGTCGAGCAGTACTTC.

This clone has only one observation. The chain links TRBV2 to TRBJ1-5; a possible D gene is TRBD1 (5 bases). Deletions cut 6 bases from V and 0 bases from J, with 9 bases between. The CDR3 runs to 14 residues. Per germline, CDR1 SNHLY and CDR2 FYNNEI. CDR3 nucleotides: TGTGCCAGCAGAGATGACAGTAGCAATCAGCCCCAGCATTTT. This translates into CASRDDSSNQPQHF.

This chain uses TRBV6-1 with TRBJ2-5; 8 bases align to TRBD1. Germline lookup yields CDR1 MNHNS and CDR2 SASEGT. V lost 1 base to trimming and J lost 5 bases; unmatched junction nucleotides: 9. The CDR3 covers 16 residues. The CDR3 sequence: CASSEVFPGTGETQYF. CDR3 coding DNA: TGTGCCAGCAGTGAAGTTTTCCCAGGGACAGGCGAGACCCAGTACTTC.

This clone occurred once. The CDR3 DNA is TGTGCCAGCAGCTTTGTTGCGGGTACACAAGAGACCCAGTACTTC. Protein product: CASSFVAGTQETQYF. V gene TRBV7-2 combines with J gene TRBJ2-5; possibly TRBD2 for D (5 bases). V lost 3 bases and J 2 bases, leaving 13 bases between the germline ends. CDR1 and CDR2 from the germline V gene are SGHTA and FQGNSA. The CDR3 loop spans 15 amino acids.

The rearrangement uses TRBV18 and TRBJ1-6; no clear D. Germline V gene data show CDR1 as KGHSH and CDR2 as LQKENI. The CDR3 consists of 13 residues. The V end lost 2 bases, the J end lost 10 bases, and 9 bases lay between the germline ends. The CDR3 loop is CASSPGQKSPLHF. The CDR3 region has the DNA TGTGCCAGCTCACCAGGGCAGAAGTCACCCCTCCACTTT.

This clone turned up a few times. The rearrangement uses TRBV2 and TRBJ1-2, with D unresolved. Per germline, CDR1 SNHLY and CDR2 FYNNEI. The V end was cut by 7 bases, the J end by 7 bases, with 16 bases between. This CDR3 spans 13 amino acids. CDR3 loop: CASTGTSAGGYTF. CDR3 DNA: TGTGCCAGCACCGGAACTTCCGCGGGTGGCTACACCTTC.

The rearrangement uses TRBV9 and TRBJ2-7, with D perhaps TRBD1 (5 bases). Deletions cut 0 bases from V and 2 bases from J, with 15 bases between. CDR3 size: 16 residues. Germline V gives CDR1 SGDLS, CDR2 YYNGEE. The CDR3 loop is CASSVEATVTAYEQYF. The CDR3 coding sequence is TGTGCCAGCAGCGTAGAGGCGACAGTCACGGCCTACGAGCAGTACTTC. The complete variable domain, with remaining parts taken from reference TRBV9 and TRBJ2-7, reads DSGVTQTPKHLITATGQRVTLRCSPRSGDLSVYWYQQSLDQGLQFLIQYYNGEERAKGNILERFSAQQFPDLHSELNLSSLELGDSALYFCASSVEATVTAYEQYFGPGTRLTVT.

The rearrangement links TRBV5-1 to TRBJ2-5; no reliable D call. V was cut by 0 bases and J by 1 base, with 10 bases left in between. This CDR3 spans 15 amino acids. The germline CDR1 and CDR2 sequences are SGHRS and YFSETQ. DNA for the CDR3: TGCGCCAGCAGCTTGGGAGCAGGCTCCCAAGAGACCCAGTACTTC. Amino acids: CASSLGAGSQETQYF.